This TCR beta chain was retrieved from a study of brain T cells in children with intractable seizures. Time point indicated: blood from clinic visit 5 months post-surgery; TSC patient then seizure free. Sequencing was limited to surgery cases with top T cell transcript signatures in brain tissue. In the case of this clone: Its antigen is still unknown.

Clones were read by immunoSEQ multiplex PCR, and TCRdb kept only the in-frame ones, dropping some. Of under 400,000 clones detected, over 90% appear once; the ten largest clones hold around 5%. Study conclusions and caveats: Viral specificity was inferred only from CDR3 similarity; HCMV serostatus was unknown. Pre- and post-surgery blood differed in depth, so pre-surgery absences may be undersampling.

This sequence originates from a boy in the first two years of life with tuberous sclerosis and intractable seizures. This specimen was peripheral blood, taken less than 6 months after surgery.

For the CDR3, the DNA is TGCGCCAGCAGCTTGGCTCCGGACAGGGGGTACGAGCAGTACTTC. This codes for CASSLAPDRGYEQYF. The chain carries TRBV5-1 and TRBJ2-7; 10 bases map to TRBD1. The germline V gene has CDR1 SGHRS and CDR2 YFSETQ. The CDR3 length is 15 residues. Losses at the gene ends were 0 bases for V and 4 bases for J; bases not matched to a gene: 4.